The T cell receptor (beta chain) described here comes from a study of cytomegalovirus exposure and HLA in healthy donors. This clone was observed once. Its antigen is still unknown. Study-wide points: Among TCR sequences, most were rare, though some public TCRs appeared in many donors. Available immune exposure information covered CMV serostatus only.

The germline CDR1 and CDR2 sequences are MDHEN and SYDVKM. The CDR3 covers 16 residues. V lost 4 bases to trimming and J lost 0 bases, with 13 bases between them. 60 Vbeta and 13 Jbeta primers were used in PCR. The assay was immunoSEQ multiplex PCR, and TCRdb's table has in-frame clones only and misses some. The sample has 200,000 or so clones, around 86% seen once. This chain uses TRBV28 with TRBJ1-3; D unresolved. Sequencing was done on a sample of PBMCs. The TCR originated in a woman aged 50 to 65 in good health and CMV-seropositive. The CDR3, as DNA: TGTGCCAGCAGTTCTTATACTTTGAGCTCTGGAAACACCATATATTTT. Its protein is CASSSYTLSSGNTIYF.